This TCR beta chain was recorded in a study of blood T cells in healthy people across ages (dated by TCRdb to between 2015 and 2017). Regarding the study in general: In model experiments, template switching captured about one uniquely barcoded TCR beta cDNA molecule for every two T cells. Using the same blood draw, the study looked at two additional independent replicas of 1 million unique cDNA reads for two donors, one aged 18 to 30 and the other aged 80 or older. The donors were divided into four age groups: young (average approximately 16 years), middle-aged (approximately 41), aged (roughly 66) and long-lived (82). Using deep sequencing normalized with unique cDNA molecular identifiers, the study measured how TCR beta repertoire diversity changes with age. Donors of different ages were randomly distributed across sequencing lanes to avoid experimental bias. Results the study describes overall, beyond this receptor: Estimates of total diversity from one million sequenced T cells were regarded as lower bounds and underestimates. Observed TCR beta diversity correlated strongly with the percentage of naive T cells measured by flow cytometry. Bulk unsorted PBMC profiling prevented conclusive comparison of naive and antigen-experienced compartments. Because donor CMV infection status was unknown, age-related changes in expanded clonotypes were potentially confounded. Compared with the aged group, the long-lived group had more naive CD4+ T cells, fewer expanded clones and increased TCR diversity, suggesting age selection. As age increased, observed TCR beta diversity per million T cells dropped in a roughly linear way, and a significant reduction was already evident by age about 40.

The germline V gene provides CDR1 SGHTA and CDR2 FQGNSA. Trimming costs V 1 base and J 5 bases, and their ends lie 12 bases apart. The CDR3 runs 15 residues from the cysteine to the phenylalanine. Only CDR3 DNA remains: 45 bases, in frame from the first base. The library was obtained by 5' RACE. Sequencing used an Illumina HiSeq 2500. A second roughly 6 to 11 cycle PCR used a sample-barcoded 5' primer and a J-beta primer mix. Each TCR beta cDNA molecule received a unique molecular identifier from a template-switch 5' adaptor carrying 12 random nucleotides. At least 2.5 million CDR3-containing paired-end reads were obtained from each sample. All of the RNA was converted into first-strand cDNA using the Mint cDNA synthesis kit, with a TRBC-specific oligonucleotide serving as the primer. All cDNA was treated with uracil-DNA glycosylase and then went through a first 18-cycle PCR with the universal primers M1SS and BC2_uni_R. The authors' analysis ran thus. Each sample was normalized by randomly selecting 1 million high-quality reads, each carrying a distinct molecular identifier. Reads sharing molecular identifiers were discarded rather than binned into consensus sequences. MiTCR, set to a Q25 quality threshold and the strictest error-elimination algorithm, was used for CDR3 identification, clonotype clustering and error correction. A nonparametric unseen species model with Euler transformation was used to estimate a lower bound on total TCR beta diversity. TCRdb's own reprocessing of the public reads used fastp at Q25 and MiXCR and kept productive beta chains. CDR3 protein sequences are deduplicated, and each keeps its most common genes and DNA. TCRdb's processing, not the authors' own work, is the source of the V and J calls. The sample table holds 780,000 or so distinct CDR3 sequences, of which approximately 53% were seen once. About 42% of the sample is taken by the ten largest.

Donors were roughly 40 systemically healthy Caucasian individuals from Russia aged 6 to 90 years. Each donor gave about 9.8 milliliters of peripheral blood, drawn into EDTA-treated Vacutainer tubes. Ficoll-Paque density-gradient centrifugation was used to isolate PBMCs, with at least 7 million per sample. Trizol reagent was used to extract total RNA from PBMCs, with at least 5 micrograms per sample. For every donor, flow cytometry on a PBMC aliquot measured the percentage of naive CD45RAhigh/CD27high T cells. As for this clonotype: The clone's antigen remains unknown. Nothing much larger sits one base from this clone, and base qualities are not available.

The chain joins TRBV7-2 to TRBJ2-1, and perhaps TRBD1 as D gene, on 5 matching bases. The source material was blood. The clonotype was recovered from a man older than 75 in good health. The CDR3 is CASSLGGLANNEQFF. The nucleotide sequence reads TGTGCCAGCAGCTTAGGGGGCTTAGCCAACAATGAGCAGTTCTTC.